Below, 10 T cell receptor beta chains from the same sample are listed, as sequenced in a study of monozygotic twins with inflammatory bowel disease. TCRdb reanalyzed the 5' RACE reads, giving one entry per CDR3 protein sequence and no DNA. This table holds over 120,000 distinct CDR3 sequences. Sequencing was done on a sample of blood. The source of these receptors is a human donor with ulcerative colitis or Crohn's disease, or a healthy co-twin of an affected twin (not recorded which).

The chain links TRBV10-3 to TRBJ2-7; TCRdb's D call of TRBD2 is untestable without DNA. The CDR3 is 11 residues long. CDR1 and CDR2 from the germline V gene are ENHRY and SYGVKD. CDR3 in amino acids: CAISAGPEQYF.

The chain couples TRBV12-3 or TRBV12-4 to TRBJ1-5; TCRdb's D gene call, TRBD1, goes unchecked for lack of DNA. This CDR3 region has 15 residues. The CDR3 reads CASTTGANLNQPQHF.

V is TRBV5-1 and J is TRBJ2-3. This CDR3 is built from 14 residues. CDR1 is SGHRS, CDR2 YFSETQ, per germline. This CDR3 reads CASSFSRNTDTQYF.

V is TRBV20-1 and J is TRBJ2-7; without DNA, the TCRdb call of TRBD1 cannot be checked. Germline loops: CDR1 DFQATT, CDR2 SNEGSKA (reference sequence). The CDR3 consists of 14 residues. The CDR3 sequence is CSAQPPLNDYEQYF.

The chain has TRBV29-1 and TRBJ2-1; TCRdb reports TRBD2, a call that lacks DNA to check it against. Germline CDR1 SQVTM, CDR2 ANQGSEA. The CDR3 covers 14 residues. The chain's CDR3 is CSVSPGLADNEQFF.

This chain joins TRBV11-3 and TRBJ2-1; TCRdb selects TRBD1, and the lack of DNA leaves this call unchecked. The CDR3 has 13 amino acids. Germline assignment: CDR1 SGHNT and CDR2 YENEEA. CDR3 residues: CASSSHRGGEQFF.

The chain is built from TRBV6-5 and TRBJ1-6. This CDR3 has 12 amino acids. Per germline, CDR1 MNHEY and CDR2 SVGAGI. The CDR3 loop reads CAAGRNNSPLHF.

The V and J genes are TRBV7-3 and TRBJ2-1; there is no DNA to check the TCRdb D call of TRBD2. Germline V gene data show CDR1 as SGHTA and CDR2 as FQGTGA. This CDR3 spans 17 amino acids. Here the CDR3 reads CASSLTTGLAGYNEQFF.

V usage is TRBV29-1 and J usage is TRBJ1-2; TCRdb proposes TRBD1, but this gene call is untestable without DNA. Germline V CDR1 and CDR2: SQVTM, ANQGSEA. The CDR3 has 13 amino acids. This chain's CDR3 is CSVENLDSYGYTF.

V gene TRBV25-1 combines with J gene TRBJ1-4; TCRdb proposes TRBD1, but this gene call is untestable without DNA. This CDR3 is 15 amino acids long. Germline CDR1 MGHDK, CDR2 SYGVNS. CDR3 region: CASSEPSTGDEKLFF. Using reference TRBV25-1 and TRBJ1-4 for the parts outside the CDR3, the full variable domain is EADIYQTPRYLVIGTGKKITLECSQTMGHDKMYWYQQDPGMELHLIHYSYGVNSTEKGDLSSESTVSRIRTEHFPLTLESARPSHTSQYLCASSEPSTGDEKLFFGSGTQLSVL.